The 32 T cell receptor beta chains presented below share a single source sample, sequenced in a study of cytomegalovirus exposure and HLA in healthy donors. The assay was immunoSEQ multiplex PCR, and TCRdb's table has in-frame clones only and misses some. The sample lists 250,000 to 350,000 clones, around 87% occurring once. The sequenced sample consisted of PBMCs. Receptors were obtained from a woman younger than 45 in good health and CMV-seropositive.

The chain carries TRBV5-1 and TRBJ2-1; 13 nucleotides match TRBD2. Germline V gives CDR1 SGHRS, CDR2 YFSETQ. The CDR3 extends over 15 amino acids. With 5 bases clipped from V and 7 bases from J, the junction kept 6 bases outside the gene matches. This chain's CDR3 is CASRSGTSGTNEQFF. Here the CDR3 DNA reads TGCGCCAGCAGGTCCGGGACTAGCGGGACAAATGAGCAGTTCTTC.

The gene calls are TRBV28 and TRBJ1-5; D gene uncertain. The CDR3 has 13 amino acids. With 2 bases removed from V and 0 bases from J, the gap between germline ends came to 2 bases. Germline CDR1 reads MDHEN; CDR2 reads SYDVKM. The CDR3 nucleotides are TGTGCCAGCAGTTTACTTAGCAATCAGCCCCAGCATTTT. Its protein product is CASSLLSNQPQHF.

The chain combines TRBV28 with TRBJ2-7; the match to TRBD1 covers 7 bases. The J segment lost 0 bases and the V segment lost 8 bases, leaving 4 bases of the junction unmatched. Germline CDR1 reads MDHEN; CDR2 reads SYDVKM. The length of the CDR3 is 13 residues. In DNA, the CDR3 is TGTGCCAGCGGCCGGGACAGCTCCTACGAGCAGTACTTC. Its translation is CASGRDSSYEQYF.

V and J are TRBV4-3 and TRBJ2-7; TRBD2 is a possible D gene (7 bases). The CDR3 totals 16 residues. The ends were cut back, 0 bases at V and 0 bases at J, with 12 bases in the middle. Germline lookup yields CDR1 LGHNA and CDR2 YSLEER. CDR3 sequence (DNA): TGCGCCAGCAGCCAAGATAGGGGGGGATTCTCCTACGAGCAGTACTTC. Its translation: CASSQDRGGFSYEQYF.

Written as DNA, the CDR3 is TGTGCCAGCAGCCCCAGGCACTACGAGCAGTACTTC. Residues: CASSPRHYEQYF. The chain joins TRBV7-2 to TRBJ2-7; no definite D call. Trimming stripped 5 bases from V and 3 bases from J, with 8 bases between. This CDR3 has 12 amino acids. Germline V gene data show CDR1 as SGHTA and CDR2 as FQGNSA.

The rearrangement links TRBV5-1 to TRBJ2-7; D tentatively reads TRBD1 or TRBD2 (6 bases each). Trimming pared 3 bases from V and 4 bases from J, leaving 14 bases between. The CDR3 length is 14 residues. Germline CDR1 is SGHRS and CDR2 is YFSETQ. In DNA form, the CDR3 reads TGCGCCAGCAGCTCCACCGGGGGCGGGTACGAGCAGTACTTC. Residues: CASSSTGGGYEQYF.

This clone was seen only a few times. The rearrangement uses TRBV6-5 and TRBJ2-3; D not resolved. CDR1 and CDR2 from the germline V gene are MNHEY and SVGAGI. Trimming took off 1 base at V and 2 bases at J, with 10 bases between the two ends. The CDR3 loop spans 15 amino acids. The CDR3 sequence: CASSYFAEPTDTQYF. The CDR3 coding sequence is TGTGCCAGCAGTTACTTCGCGGAACCCACAGATACGCAGTATTTT.

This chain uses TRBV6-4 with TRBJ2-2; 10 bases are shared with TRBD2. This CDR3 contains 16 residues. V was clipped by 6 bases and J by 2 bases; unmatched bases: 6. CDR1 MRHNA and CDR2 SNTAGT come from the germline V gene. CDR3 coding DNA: TGTGCCAGCAGCCCTAGCGGGGGAGCCAACACCGGGGAGCTGTTTTTT. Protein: CASSPSGGANTGELFF.

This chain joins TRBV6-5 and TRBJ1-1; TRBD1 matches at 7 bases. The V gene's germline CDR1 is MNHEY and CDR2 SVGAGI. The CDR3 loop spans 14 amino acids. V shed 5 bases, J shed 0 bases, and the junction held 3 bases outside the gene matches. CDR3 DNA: TGTGCCAGCAGTAGACAGGGAATGAACACTGAAGCTTTCTTT. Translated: CASSRQGMNTEAFF.

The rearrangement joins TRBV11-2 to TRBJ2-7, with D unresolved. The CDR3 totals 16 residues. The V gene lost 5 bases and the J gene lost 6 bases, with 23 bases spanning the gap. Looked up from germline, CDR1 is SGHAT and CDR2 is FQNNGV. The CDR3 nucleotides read TGTGCCAGCAGCCTTACTCCTGAAGGATATTTTTCCGAGCAGTACTTC. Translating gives CASSLTPEGYFSEQYF.

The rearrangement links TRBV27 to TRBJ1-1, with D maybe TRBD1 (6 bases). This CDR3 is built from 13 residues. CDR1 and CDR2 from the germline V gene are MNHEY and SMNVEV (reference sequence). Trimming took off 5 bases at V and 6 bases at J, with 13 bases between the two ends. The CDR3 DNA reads TGTGCCAGCAGTCCGATGCAGGGGCCTGAAGCTTTCTTT. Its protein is CASSPMQGPEAFF.

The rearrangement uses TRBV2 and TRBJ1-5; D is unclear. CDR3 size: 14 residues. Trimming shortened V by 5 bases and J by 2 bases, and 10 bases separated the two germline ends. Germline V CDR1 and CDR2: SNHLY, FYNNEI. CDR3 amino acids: CASSREGGNQPQHF. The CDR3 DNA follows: TGTGCCAGCAGTCGTGAGGGCGGCAATCAGCCCCAGCATTTT.

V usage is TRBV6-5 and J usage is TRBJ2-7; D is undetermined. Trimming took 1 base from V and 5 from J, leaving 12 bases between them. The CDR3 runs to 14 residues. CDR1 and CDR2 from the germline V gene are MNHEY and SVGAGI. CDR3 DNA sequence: TGTGCCAGCAGTTACTTTAGTACCGTCGACGAGCAGTACTTC. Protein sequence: CASSYFSTVDEQYF.

In DNA, the CDR3 is TGTGCCAGCAGTGCGCCGACAGGGGGCAGCTATGGCTACACCTTC. It encodes CASSAPTGGSYGYTF. The chain recombines TRBV6-5 with TRBJ1-2; 10 bases line up with TRBD1. The trim removed 5 bases at V and 4 bases at J, leaving 7 bases unmatched. The CDR3 totals 15 residues. Per germline, CDR1 MNHEY and CDR2 SVGAGI.

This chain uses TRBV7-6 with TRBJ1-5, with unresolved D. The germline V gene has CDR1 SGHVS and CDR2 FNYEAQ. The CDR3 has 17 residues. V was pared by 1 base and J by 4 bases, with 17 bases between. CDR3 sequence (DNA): TGTGCCAGCAGCTTAGGGGTCCTGGCAGATAAAAATCAGCCCCAGCATTTT. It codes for CASSLGVLADKNQPQHF. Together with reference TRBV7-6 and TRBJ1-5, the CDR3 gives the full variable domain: GAGVSQSPRYKVTKRGQDVALRCDPISGHVSLYWYRQALGQGPEFLTYFNYEAQQDKSGLPNDRFSAERPEGSISTLTIQRTEQRDSAMYRCASSLGVLADKNQPQHFGDGTRLSIL.

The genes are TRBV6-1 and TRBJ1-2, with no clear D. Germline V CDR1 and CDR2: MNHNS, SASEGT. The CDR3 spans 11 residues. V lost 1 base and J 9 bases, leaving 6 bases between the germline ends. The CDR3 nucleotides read TGTGCCAGCAGTGAAGGTGTAAGCTACACCTTC. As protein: CASSEGVSYTF.

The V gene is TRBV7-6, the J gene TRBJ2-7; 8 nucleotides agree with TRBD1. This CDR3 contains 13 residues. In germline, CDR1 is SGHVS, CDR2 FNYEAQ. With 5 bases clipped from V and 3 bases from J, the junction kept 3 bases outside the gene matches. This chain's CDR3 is CASSPGQGYEQYF. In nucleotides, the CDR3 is TGTGCCAGCAGCCCAGGACAGGGCTACGAGCAGTACTTC.

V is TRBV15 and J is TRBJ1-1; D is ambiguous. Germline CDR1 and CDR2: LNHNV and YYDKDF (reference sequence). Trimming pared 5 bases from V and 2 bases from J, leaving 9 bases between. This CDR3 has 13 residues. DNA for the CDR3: TGTGCCACCAGCGGCGGACTAAACACTGAAGCTTTCTTT. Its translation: CATSGGLNTEAFF. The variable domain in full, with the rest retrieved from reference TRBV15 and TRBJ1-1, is DAMVIQNPRYQVTQFGKPVTLSCSQTLNHNVMYWYQQKSSQAPKLLFHYYDKDFNNEADTPDNFQSRRPNTSFCFLDIRSPGLGDTAMYLCATSGGLNTEAFFGQGTRLTVV.

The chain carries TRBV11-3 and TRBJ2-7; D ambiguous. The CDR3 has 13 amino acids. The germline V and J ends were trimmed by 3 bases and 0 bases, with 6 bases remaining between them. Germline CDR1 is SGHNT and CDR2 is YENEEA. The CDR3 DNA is TGTGCCAGCAGCTTCCAGAGCTCCTACGAGCAGTACTTC. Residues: CASSFQSSYEQYF.

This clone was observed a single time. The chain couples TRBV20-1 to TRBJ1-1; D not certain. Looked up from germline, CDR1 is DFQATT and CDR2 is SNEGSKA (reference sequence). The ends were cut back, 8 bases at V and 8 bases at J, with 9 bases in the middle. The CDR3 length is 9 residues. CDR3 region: CSPGGEAFF. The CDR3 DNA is TGCAGTCCCGGCGGGGAAGCTTTCTTT.

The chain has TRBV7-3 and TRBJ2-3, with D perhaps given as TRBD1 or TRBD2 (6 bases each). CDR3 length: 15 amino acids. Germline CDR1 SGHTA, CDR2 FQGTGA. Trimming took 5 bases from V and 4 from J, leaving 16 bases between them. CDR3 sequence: CASSATGAIADTQYF. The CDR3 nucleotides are TGTGCCAGCAGCGCCACGGGGGCTATCGCAGATACGCAGTATTTT.

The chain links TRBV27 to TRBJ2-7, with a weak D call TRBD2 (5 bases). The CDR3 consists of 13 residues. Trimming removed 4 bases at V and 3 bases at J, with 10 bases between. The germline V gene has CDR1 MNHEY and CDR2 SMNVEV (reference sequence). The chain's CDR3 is CASSSSGYYEQYF. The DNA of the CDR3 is TGTGCCAGCAGTTCCAGCGGTTACTACGAGCAGTACTTC.

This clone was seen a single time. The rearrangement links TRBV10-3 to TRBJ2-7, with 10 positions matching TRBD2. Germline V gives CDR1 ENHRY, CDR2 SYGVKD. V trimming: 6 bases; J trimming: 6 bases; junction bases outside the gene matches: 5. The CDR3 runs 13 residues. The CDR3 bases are TGTGCCATCAGGAGGGGACTAGCGAGCGAGCAGTACTTC. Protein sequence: CAIRRGLASEQYF.

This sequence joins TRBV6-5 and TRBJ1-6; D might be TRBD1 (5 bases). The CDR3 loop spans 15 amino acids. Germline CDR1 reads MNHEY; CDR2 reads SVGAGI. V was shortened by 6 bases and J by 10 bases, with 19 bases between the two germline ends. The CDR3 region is CASSPSRGSGSPLHF. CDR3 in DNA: TGTGCCAGCAGCCCCTCACGGGGATCAGGGTCACCCCTCCACTTT.

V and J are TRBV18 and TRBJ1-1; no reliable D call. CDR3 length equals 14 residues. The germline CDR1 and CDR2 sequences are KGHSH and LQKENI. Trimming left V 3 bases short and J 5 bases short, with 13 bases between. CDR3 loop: CASSPSDRRTEAFF. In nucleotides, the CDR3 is TGTGCCAGCTCACCTTCGGACCGCCGGACTGAAGCTTTCTTT.

The DNA for the CDR3 is TGTGCCAGCAGTGAGTCCGGGACCAGGGGACAGCCCCAGCATTTT. This sequence encodes CASSESGTRGQPQHF. This chain connects TRBV6-1 to TRBJ1-5; D is possibly TRBD1 (6 bases). The V end lost 3 bases, the J end lost 7 bases, and 16 bases lay between the germline ends. The V gene's germline CDR1 is MNHNS and CDR2 SASEGT. The CDR3 has 15 residues.

CDR3 in amino acids: CASSTQDREYGYTF. The CDR3, as DNA: TGTGCCAGCAGCACCCAGGACCGGGAGTATGGCTACACCTTC. V and J are TRBV13 and TRBJ1-2; no reliable D call. CDR3 length: 14 residues. Germline V gene data show CDR1 as PRHDT and CDR2 as FYEKMQ (reference sequence). V was pared by 5 bases and J by 5 bases, with 15 bases between.

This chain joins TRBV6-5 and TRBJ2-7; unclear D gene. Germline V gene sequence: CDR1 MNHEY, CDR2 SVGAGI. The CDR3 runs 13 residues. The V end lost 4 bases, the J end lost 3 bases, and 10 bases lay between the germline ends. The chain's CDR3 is CASSSIRHYEQYF. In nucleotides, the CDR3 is TGTGCCAGCAGTTCCATCCGTCACTACGAGCAGTACTTC.

The CDR3 spells CASSQDSGLNTEAFF. CDR3 DNA: TGCGCCAGCAGCCAAGATTCAGGCCTGAACACTGAAGCTTTCTTT. The V and J genes are TRBV4-3 and TRBJ1-1; D not resolved. This CDR3 region has 15 residues. Germline V gene data show CDR1 as LGHNA and CDR2 as YSLEER. V shed 0 bases and J shed 0 bases, with 8 bases lying between them.

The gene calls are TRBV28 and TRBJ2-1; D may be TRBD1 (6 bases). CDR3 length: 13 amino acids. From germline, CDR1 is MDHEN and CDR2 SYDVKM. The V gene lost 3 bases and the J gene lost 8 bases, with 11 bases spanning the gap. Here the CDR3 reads CASSFGTNYEQFF. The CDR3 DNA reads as TGTGCCAGCAGTTTTGGGACAAACTATGAGCAGTTCTTC.

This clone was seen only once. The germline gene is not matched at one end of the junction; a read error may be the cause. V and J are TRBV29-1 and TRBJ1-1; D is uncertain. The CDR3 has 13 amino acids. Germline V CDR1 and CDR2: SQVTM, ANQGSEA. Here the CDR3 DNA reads TGCAGCGGGACCCTCGGGAGGAACCCTGAAGCTTTCTTT. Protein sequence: CSGTLGRNPEAFF.

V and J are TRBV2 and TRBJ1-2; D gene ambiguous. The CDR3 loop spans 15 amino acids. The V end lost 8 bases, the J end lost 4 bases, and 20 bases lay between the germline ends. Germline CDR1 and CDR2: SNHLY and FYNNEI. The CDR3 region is CASSAGQKVAYGYTF. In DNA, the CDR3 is TGTGCCAGCTCGGCCGGGCAAAAGGTAGCCTATGGCTACACCTTC.